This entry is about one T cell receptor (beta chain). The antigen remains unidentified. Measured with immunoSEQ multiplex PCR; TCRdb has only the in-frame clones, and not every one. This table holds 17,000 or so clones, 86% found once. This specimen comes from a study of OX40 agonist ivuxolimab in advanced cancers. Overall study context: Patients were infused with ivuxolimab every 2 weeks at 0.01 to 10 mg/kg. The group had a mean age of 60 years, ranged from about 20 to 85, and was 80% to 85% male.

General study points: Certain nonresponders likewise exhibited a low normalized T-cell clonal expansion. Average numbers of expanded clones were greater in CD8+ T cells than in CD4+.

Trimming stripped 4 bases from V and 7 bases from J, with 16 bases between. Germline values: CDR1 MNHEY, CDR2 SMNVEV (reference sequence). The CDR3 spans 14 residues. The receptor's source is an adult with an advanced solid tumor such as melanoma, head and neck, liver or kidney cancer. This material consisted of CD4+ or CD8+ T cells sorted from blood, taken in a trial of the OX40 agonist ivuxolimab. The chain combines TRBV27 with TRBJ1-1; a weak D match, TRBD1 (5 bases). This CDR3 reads CASSWDGTIDEAFF. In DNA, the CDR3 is TGTGCCAGCAGTTGGGACGGAACGATCGATGAAGCTTTCTTT.